This T cell receptor (beta chain) derives from a study of T cell repertoires in cytomegalovirus infection. TCRdb reanalysed the reads using MiXCR and keeps one entry per CDR3 protein. The data show 600,000 to 800,000 distinct CDR3 sequences, roughly 26% seen once. Sequences were obtained from CD8+ T cells from PBMCs. This receptor was identified in a human donor in good health (CMV status not recorded). Some clones in this sample may be carry-over from other donors' samples.

CDR3 coding DNA: TGTGCCAGCAGCCCAAAAGGGACTAGCGGGGCCCGAATATCCTACGAGCAGTACTTC. Amino acids: CASSPKGTSGARISYEQYF. This chain connects TRBV7-9 to TRBJ2-7; 13 positions match TRBD2. CDR3 length: 19 amino acids. The trim removed 5 bases at V and 1 base at J, leaving 14 bases unmatched. Germline-derived CDR1 and CDR2 are SEHNR and FQNEAQ (reference sequence).